This T cell receptor (beta chain) was sequenced in a study of T cells in Graves' hyperthyroidism and ophthalmopathy. General observations from the study: Ophthalmopathy was predicted by the model a median of approximately 6.6 months ahead of onset. Stable hyperthyroidism was told apart from ophthalmopathy by a model built on 13 V-J features. Blood also held most thyroid clonotypes expanded beyond 0.001.

Trimming pared 3 bases from V and 5 bases from J, leaving 19 bases between. CDR1 SGHTA and CDR2 FQGNSA come from the germline V gene. The CDR3 extends over 16 amino acids. Diagnosis relied on clinical symptoms, serum thyroxine and TRAb, thyroid ultrasound and orbital computed tomography. This clonotype has ten or more counts. Its antigen remains unidentified. Amplified TCR beta CDR3 regions came from RNA transcripts. When the TCR CDR3 underwent first-round RT-PCR, the HTBI primer set was used. TCRdb reprocessed the multiplex PCR reads with MiXCR, giving one entry per CDR3 protein. The repertoire has about 350,000 distinct CDR3 sequences, 18% of them found once; the top ten carry around 16%.

The receptor's source is a woman aged 40-49 years with Graves' ophthalmopathy. The chain links TRBV7-2 to TRBJ1-2, with D possibly TRBD1 on 5 matching bases. The sequenced material came from blood. This CDR3 reads CASSLARGGTSYGYTF. CDR3 DNA: TGTGCCAGCAGCTTGGCCCGTGGGGGGACCTCTTATGGCTACACCTTC.